This T cell receptor beta chain was identified in a study of cytomegalovirus exposure and HLA in healthy donors. Overall study context: Among the 300 to 500 donors who were genotyped, over 70% fell in the genetic ancestry cluster that is associated with self-reported Caucasian donors.

Turning to this clone: Its cognate antigen is unknown.

PCR employed 60 Vbeta and 13 Jbeta primers. Method: immunoSEQ multiplex PCR; TCRdb's copy keeps in-frame clones and lacks some. Found here are around 160,000 clones, around 78% of them singletons; the top ten hold about 3%. This CDR3 has 15 residues. Germline V gene lookup returns CDR1 SGHAT and CDR2 FQDESV (reference sequence). The trim removed 4 bases at V and 5 bases at J, leaving 6 bases unmatched. The study's findings and limits: Across donors, presence/absence analyses took sequencing depth to be roughly uniform.

This chain joins TRBV11-1 and TRBJ2-3; 10 bases are shared with TRBD1. Sequencing input: PBMCs. The sequence derives from a middle-aged man in good health and CMV-seropositive. The DNA of the CDR3 is TGTGCCAGCAGCTCCCGGGACAGGGGCAAAGATACGCAGTATTTT. It translates to CASSSRDRGKDTQYF.